The following is a T cell receptor (beta chain) sequence with its context. Antigen: not known. The authors carried out high-throughput sequencing of TCR beta. They applied it to CD8+ and CD4+ T cells obtained from blood. The CD8+ and CD4+ T cells were negatively isolated, with the TEMRA cells enriched by FACS. The entry originates in a study of CD8 T cells in Susac syndrome. Study findings and constraints: Susac CD8+ cells expanded clonally the most in TEMRA cells and in active patients.

Random hexamers were used to reverse transcribe an amount of roughly 0.45 to 1 ug RNA. Amplification of TCR beta CDR3 spanned 54 Vbeta and 13 Jbeta via immunoSEQ multiplex PCR. TCRdb re-analysed the immunoSEQ multiplex PCR reads in MiXCR, keeping a single row per CDR3 protein. Here the sample spans around 85,000 distinct CDR3 sequences, just under 95% being singletons. The TCR comes from a human donor with Susac syndrome. Sequences were obtained from CD8+ T cells from PBMCs.

Here the CDR3 reads CASSLGPGMETQYF. Here the CDR3 DNA reads TGCGCCAGCAGCTTGGGGCCGGGAATGGAGACCCAGTACTTC. V is TRBV5-1 and J is TRBJ2-5; D is perhaps TRBD2 (5 bases). The V gene's germline CDR1 is SGHRS and CDR2 YFSETQ. The CDR3 consists of 14 residues. Deletions cut 0 bases from V and 5 bases from J, with 11 bases between.